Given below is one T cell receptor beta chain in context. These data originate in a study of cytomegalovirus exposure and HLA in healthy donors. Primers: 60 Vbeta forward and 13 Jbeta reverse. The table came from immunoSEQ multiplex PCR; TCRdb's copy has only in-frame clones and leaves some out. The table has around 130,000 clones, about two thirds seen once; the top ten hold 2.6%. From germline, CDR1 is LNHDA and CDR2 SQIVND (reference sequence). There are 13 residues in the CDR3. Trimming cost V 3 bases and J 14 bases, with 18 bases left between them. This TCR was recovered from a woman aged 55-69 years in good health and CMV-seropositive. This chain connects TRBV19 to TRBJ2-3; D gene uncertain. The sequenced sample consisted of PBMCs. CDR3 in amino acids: CASSIGSSYAWYF. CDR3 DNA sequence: TGTGCCAGTAGTATTGGTAGTAGCTACGCATGGTATTTT.